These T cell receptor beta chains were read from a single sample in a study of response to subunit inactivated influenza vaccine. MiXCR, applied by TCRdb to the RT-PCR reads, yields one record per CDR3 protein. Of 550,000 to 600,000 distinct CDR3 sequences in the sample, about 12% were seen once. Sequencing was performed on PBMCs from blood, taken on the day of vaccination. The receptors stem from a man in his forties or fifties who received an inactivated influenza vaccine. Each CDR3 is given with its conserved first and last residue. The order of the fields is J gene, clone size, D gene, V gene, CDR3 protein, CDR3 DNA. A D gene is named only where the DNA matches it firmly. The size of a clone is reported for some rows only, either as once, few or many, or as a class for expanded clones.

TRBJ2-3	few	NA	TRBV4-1	CASSQYDGDSTDTQYF	TGCGCCAGCAGCCAGTATGACGGGGATAGCACAGATACGCAGTATTTT
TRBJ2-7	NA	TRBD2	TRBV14	CASSRLSGSFYEQYF	TGTGCCAGCAGCCGTCTTAGCGGGAGTTTCTACGAGCAGTACTTC
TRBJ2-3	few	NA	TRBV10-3	CAIMGIQVDTQYF	TGTGCCATCATGGGGATTCAGGTAGATACGCAGTATTTT
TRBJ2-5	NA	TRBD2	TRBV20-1	CSARDTFGLASQEIQYF	TGCAGTGCTAGAGATACCTTCGGACTAGCGAGCCAAGAGATCCAGTACTTC
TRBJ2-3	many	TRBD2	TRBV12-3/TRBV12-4	CASSPRTSGNTDTQYF	TGTGCCAGCAGCCCCCGGACTAGCGGGAACACAGATACGCAGTATTTT
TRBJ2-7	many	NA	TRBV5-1	CASSLGAGYRYEQYF	TGCGCCAGCAGCTTGGGAGCCGGGTATCGTTACGAGCAGTACTTC
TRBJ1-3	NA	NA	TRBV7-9	CASSLDYYGNTIYF	TGTGCCAGCAGCTTAGACTACTATGGAAACACCATATATTTT
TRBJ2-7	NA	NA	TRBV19	CASKKASEQYF	TGTGCCAGTAAGAAAGCCTCCGAGCAGTACTTC
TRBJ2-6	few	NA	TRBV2	CASSVRDLRGANVLTF	TGTGCCAGCAGTGTTCGAGATTTGCGTGGGGCCAACGTCCTGACTTTC
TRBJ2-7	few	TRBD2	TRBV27	CASSLRPGLAGEGSYEQYF	TGTGCCAGCAGTCTCAGACCGGGACTAGCGGGAGAGGGGTCCTACGAGCAGTACTTC
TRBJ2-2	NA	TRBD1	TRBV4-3	CASSRDRTGTTGELFF	TGCGCCAGCAGCCGCGACCGGACAGGGACCACCGGGGAGCTGTTTTTT
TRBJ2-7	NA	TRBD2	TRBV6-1	CASATSGGYEQYF	TGTGCCAGCGCGACTAGCGGGGGCTACGAGCAGTACTTC
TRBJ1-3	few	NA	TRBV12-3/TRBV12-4	CASSLEGYSGNTIYF	TGTGCCAGCAGTTTGGAGGGGTACTCTGGAAACACCATATATTTT
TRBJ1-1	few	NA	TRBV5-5	CASSTTMNTEAFF	TGTGCCAGCAGCACCACCATGAACACTGAAGCTTTCTTT
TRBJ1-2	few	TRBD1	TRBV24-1	CATSEGTVNYGYTF	TGTGCCACCAGTGAGGGGACAGTAAACTATGGCTACACCTTC
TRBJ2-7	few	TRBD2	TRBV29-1	CSVGTSAGSYEQYF	TGCAGCGTGGGAACTAGCGCCGGATCCTACGAGCAGTACTTC
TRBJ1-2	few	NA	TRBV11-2	CASSLDGTYGYTF	TGTGCCAGCAGCTTGGATGGGACCTATGGCTACACCTTC
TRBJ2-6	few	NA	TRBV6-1	CASSQTLSGANVLTF	TGTGCCAGCAGTCAGACACTCTCTGGGGCCAACGTCCTGACTTTC
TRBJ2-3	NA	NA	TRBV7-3	CASSPTTEDTQYF	TGTGCCAGCAGCCCCACAACTGAAGATACGCAGTATTTT
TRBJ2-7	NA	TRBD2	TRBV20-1	CSARVSSGRSEQYF	TGCAGTGCTAGAGTGTCTAGCGGGAGGTCCGAGCAGTACTTC
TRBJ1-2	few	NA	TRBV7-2	CASSLDRGVYTF	TGTGCCAGCAGCTTAGACCGTGGGGTCTACACCTTC
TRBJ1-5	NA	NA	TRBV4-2	CASSQPGNNQPQHF	TGTGCCAGCAGCCAGCCGGGGAACAATCAGCCCCAGCATTTT
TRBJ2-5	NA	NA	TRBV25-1	CASSGVSNKETQYF	TGTGCCAGCAGTGGGGTATCTAATAAAGAGACCCAGTACTTC
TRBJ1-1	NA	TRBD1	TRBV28	CASSEIGTGATEAFF	TGTGCCAGCAGTGAGATCGGGACAGGGGCCACTGAAGCTTTCTTT
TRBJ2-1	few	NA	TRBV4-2	CASSQVWGNEQFF	TGTGCCAGCAGCCAGGTTTGGGGCAATGAGCAGTTCTTC
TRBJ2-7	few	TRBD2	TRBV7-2	CASSFSSGGGEQYF	TGTGCCAGCAGCTTTTCTAGCGGGGGAGGCGAGCAGTACTTC
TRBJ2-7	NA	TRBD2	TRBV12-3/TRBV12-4	CASSKTSGLSYEQYF	TGTGCCAGCAGTAAGACTAGCGGCCTCTCCTACGAGCAGTACTTC
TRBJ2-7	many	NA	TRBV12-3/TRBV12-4	CASSFLLGGGGQYF	TGTGCCAGCAGCTTTCTCCTGGGAGGTGGGGGGCAGTACTTC
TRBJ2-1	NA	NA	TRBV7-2	CASSPRGRGYVEQFF	TGTGCCAGCAGCCCAAGGGGCAGGGGATACGTTGAGCAGTTCTTC
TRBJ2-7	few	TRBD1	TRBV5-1	CASSFGTGGSYEQYF	TGCGCCAGCAGCTTTGGGACAGGGGGTTCCTACGAGCAGTACTTC
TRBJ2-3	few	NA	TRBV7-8	CASSLGASVDTQYF	TGTGCCAGCAGCTTAGGGGCTAGTGTAGATACGCAGTATTTT
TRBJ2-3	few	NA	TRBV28	CASSDPVGRGADTQYF	TGTGCCAGCAGCGATCCCGTTGGTAGGGGGGCAGATACGCAGTATTTT
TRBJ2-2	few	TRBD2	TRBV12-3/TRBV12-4	CASAAASLAGVTGELFF	TGTGCCAGCGCGGCGGCCTCGCTAGCGGGAGTCACCGGGGAGCTGTTTTTT
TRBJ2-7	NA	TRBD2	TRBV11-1	CASTEFRLAGGSLIYEQYF	TGTGCCAGCACGGAATTTCGACTAGCGGGAGGAAGTTTGATTTACGAGCAGTACTTC
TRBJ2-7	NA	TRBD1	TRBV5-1	CASSPWDRGYEQYF	TGCGCCAGCAGCCCCTGGGACAGGGGCTACGAGCAGTACTTC
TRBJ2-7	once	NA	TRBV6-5	CASTSNPAGPDEQYF	TGTGCCAGCACTTCTAACCCGGCCGGTCCCGACGAGCAGTACTTC
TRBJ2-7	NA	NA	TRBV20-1	CSELKGYEQYF	TGCAGTGAGTTGAAGGGCTACGAGCAGTACTTC
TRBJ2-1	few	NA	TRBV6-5	CASSYRGPGNEQFF	TGTGCCAGCAGTTATAGGGGCCCGGGCAATGAGCAGTTCTTC
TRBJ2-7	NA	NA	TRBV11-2	CASSLDRRAGGGEQYF	TGTGCCAGCAGCTTAGATCGACGGGCAGGGGGAGGCGAGCAGTACTTC
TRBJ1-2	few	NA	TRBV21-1	CASSKALRQGDYGYTF	TGTGCCAGCAGCAAAGCGCTACGACAGGGGGACTATGGCTACACCTTC
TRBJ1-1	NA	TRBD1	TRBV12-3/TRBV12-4	CASRSGTANTEAFF	TGTGCCAGCAGATCCGGGACAGCGAACACTGAAGCTTTCTTT
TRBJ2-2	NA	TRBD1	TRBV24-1	CATSDSGTGIGELFF	TGTGCCACCAGTGATTCCGGGACAGGGATCGGGGAGCTGTTTTTT
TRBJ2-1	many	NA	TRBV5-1	CASSFLSSYNEQFF	TGCGCCAGCAGCTTCCTGAGCTCCTACAATGAGCAGTTCTTC
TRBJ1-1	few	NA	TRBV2	CASGLTVMNTEAFF	TGTGCCAGCGGATTGACAGTGATGAACACTGAAGCTTTCTTT
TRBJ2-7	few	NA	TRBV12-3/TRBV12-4	CASSRGGESSYEQYF	TGTGCCAGCAGCCGGGGTGGGGAATCATCCTACGAGCAGTACTTC
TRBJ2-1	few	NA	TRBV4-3	CASSQDLKQNEQFF	TGCGCCAGCAGCCAAGATCTTAAACAGAATGAGCAGTTCTTC
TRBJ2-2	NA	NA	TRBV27	CASSFWAATNTGELFF	TGTGCCAGCAGTTTTTGGGCGGCTACGAACACCGGGGAGCTGTTTTTT
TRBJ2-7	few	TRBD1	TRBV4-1	CASSQDRDRIYEQYF	TGCGCCAGCAGCCAAGACCGGGACAGAATATACGAGCAGTACTTC
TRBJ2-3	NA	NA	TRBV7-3	CASSFSGGLTDTQYF	TGTGCCAGCAGCTTTAGTGGCGGCCTCACAGATACGCAGTATTTT
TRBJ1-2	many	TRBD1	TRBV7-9	CASSLGQGANYGYTF	TGTGCCAGCAGCCTCGGACAGGGAGCTAACTATGGCTACACCTTC
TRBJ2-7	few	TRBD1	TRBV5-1	CASSWDRTTYEQYF	TGCGCCAGCAGCTGGGACAGGACTACCTACGAGCAGTACTTC
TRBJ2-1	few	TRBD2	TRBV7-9	CASSPLGTSGRNEQFF	TGTGCCAGCAGCCCTCTGGGGACTAGCGGAAGAAATGAGCAGTTCTTC
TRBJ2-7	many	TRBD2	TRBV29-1	CSVRRGSINEQYF	TGCAGCGTTCGGCGCGGGAGTATCAACGAGCAGTACTTC
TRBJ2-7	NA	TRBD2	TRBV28	CASSWSAGEAYEQYF	TGTGCCAGCAGTTGGTCAGCGGGAGAGGCCTACGAGCAGTACTTC
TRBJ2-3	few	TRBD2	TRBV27	CASRLGGRPTDTQYF	TGTGCCAGCAGGCTAGGCGGGAGGCCCACAGATACGCAGTATTTT
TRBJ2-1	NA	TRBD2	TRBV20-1	CSAREARLGDEQFF	TGCAGTGCTCGGGAGGCGAGGCTCGGGGACGAGCAGTTCTTC
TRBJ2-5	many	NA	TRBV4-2	CASSQDVLVEETQYF	TGTGCCAGCAGCCAAGATGTCCTGGTGGAGGAGACCCAGTACTTC
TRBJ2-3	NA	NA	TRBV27	CASRISGLDTQYF	TGTGCCAGCAGGATCTCCGGTCTGGATACGCAGTATTTT